One and the same sample provided the 22 T cell receptor beta chains below, sequenced in a study of cytomegalovirus exposure and HLA in healthy donors. This PCR relied on a set of 60 Vbeta primers and 13 Jbeta primers. Sequenced by immunoSEQ multiplex PCR; TCRdb stores in-frame clones only, minus some. The data contain about 180,000 clones, around 80% of them singletons. Sequencing was performed on PBMCs. The receptor source for this set is a woman in her twenties or thirties in good health and CMV-seronegative.

V is TRBV29-1 and J is TRBJ1-4; D is possibly TRBD1 (5 bases). Deletions cut 6 bases from V and 8 bases from J, with 13 bases between. CDR1 and CDR2 from the germline V gene are SQVTM and ANQGSEA. The length of the CDR3 is 12 residues. The DNA of the CDR3 is TGCAGCGTCACCCGTAGGGGAGAAAAACTGTTTTTT. Translating gives CSVTRRGEKLFF.

The genes are TRBV7-2 and TRBJ1-2, with a tentative D call TRBD1 (5 bases). V dropped 5 bases and J dropped 2 bases, with 9 bases sitting between them. The CDR3 is made up of 13 amino acids. Germline-derived CDR1 and CDR2 are SGHTA and FQGNSA. The CDR3 region is CASSASGNYGYTF. CDR3 bases: TGTGCCAGCAGCGCCTCAGGGAACTATGGCTACACCTTC.

The chain joins TRBV18 to TRBJ2-3; D might be TRBD2 (6 bases). This CDR3 contains 14 residues. The germline V and J ends were trimmed by 0 bases and 3 bases, with 7 bases remaining between them. Germline assignment: CDR1 KGHSH and CDR2 LQKENI. In nucleotides, the CDR3 is TGTGCCAGCTCACCACCCGGGGGAACAGATACGCAGTATTTT. This encodes CASSPPGGTDTQYF.

Only a few counts were recorded for this clone. The DNA for the CDR3 is TGTGCCAGCAGCCTAGCGGGGAGCTCCTACGAGCAGTACTTC. It encodes CASSLAGSSYEQYF. The J gene is TRBJ2-7, the V gene TRBV7-3; 9 nucleotides match TRBD2. Germline CDR1 is SGHTA and CDR2 is FQGTGA. This CDR3 region has 14 residues. J lost 0 bases, V lost 5 bases, and 2 bases had no gene match.

V usage is TRBV19 and J usage is TRBJ2-1; TRBD2 matches 8 bases. Per germline, CDR1 LNHDA and CDR2 SQIVND (reference sequence). CDR3 size: 13 residues. The V gene end was trimmed by 7 bases and the J gene end by 4 bases; junction bases not matched to a gene: 3. CDR3 sequence: CASMGTRYNEQFF. The CDR3 bases are TGTGCCAGTATGGGGACTAGGTACAATGAGCAGTTCTTC.

The genes are TRBV18 and TRBJ1-1, with D tentatively TRBD1 (5 bases). CDR3 size: 15 residues. The V gene's germline CDR1 is KGHSH and CDR2 LQKENI. Between the trimmed V and J ends, which lost 0 bases and 6 bases, there was a span of 14 bases. CDR3 loop: CASSPPDAGLAEAFF. The CDR3 coding sequence is TGTGCCAGCTCACCACCGGATGCAGGGCTTGCTGAAGCTTTCTTT.

The chain joins TRBV6-1 to TRBJ1-2; 7 positions match TRBD1. Germline-derived CDR1 and CDR2 are MNHNS and SASEGT. The CDR3 sequence is 15 residues long. The V gene end was trimmed by 1 base and the J gene end by 3 bases; junction bases not matched to a gene: 5. CDR3 coding DNA: TGTGCCAGCAGTGAAGAGACAGGGCAATACTATGGCTACACCTTC. Amino acid sequence: CASSEETGQYYGYTF.

This clone was recorded once. CDR3 sequence: CASSARLGILNTEAFF. The CDR3 DNA reads as TGTGCCAGCAGCGCAAGGCTAGGAATTCTGAACACTGAAGCTTTCTTT. V and J are TRBV7-3 and TRBJ1-1; D is unresolved. V was trimmed by 5 bases and J by 0 bases, leaving 16 bases between them. Germline CDR1 SGHTA, CDR2 FQGTGA. This CDR3 has 16 amino acids.

The gene calls are TRBV14 and TRBJ1-2; the D is unclear. This CDR3 is built from 17 residues. Germline V gene lookup returns CDR1 SGHDN and CDR2 FVKESK. The V and J ends lost 0 bases and 3 bases respectively, with 17 bases between them. This CDR3 reads CASSQDPHSEEDYGYTF. DNA for the CDR3: TGTGCCAGCAGCCAAGACCCTCATTCGGAGGAGGACTATGGCTACACCTTC.

This chain uses TRBV7-3 with TRBJ1-1, with 8 bases matching TRBD1. The CDR3 length is 13 residues. J was trimmed by 6 bases and V by 8 bases; bases with no gene match: 8. CDR1 is SGHTA and CDR2 is FQGTGA in the germline V gene. CDR3: CASGDRGGSEAFF. CDR3 DNA: TGTGCCAGCGGAGACAGGGGAGGGTCTGAAGCTTTCTTT.

The genes are TRBV25-1 and TRBJ1-5, with D possibly being TRBD1 (5 bases). The CDR3 consists of 16 residues. Between the trimmed V and J ends, which lost 0 bases and 2 bases, there was a span of 11 bases. Germline V gene data show CDR1 as MGHDK and CDR2 as SYGVNS. The CDR3 spells CASSEYGGTGNQPQHF. CDR3 in DNA: TGTGCCAGCAGTGAATATGGAGGGACGGGCAATCAGCCCCAGCATTTT.

This clone was counted only a few times. The chain couples TRBV6-5 to TRBJ2-3, with D possibly being TRBD1 (5 bases). This CDR3 region has 12 residues. CDR1 and CDR2 from the germline V gene are MNHEY and SVGAGI. V was trimmed by 8 bases and J by 6 bases, leaving 12 bases between them. CDR3 in amino acids: CASGDSSDTQYF. The DNA for the CDR3 is TGTGCCAGCGGCGACAGCTCTGATACGCAGTATTTT.

The V call is TRBV5-4, the J call TRBJ2-7; D not resolved. Trimming shortened V by 4 bases and J by 1 base, and 12 bases separated the two germline ends. The germline V gene encodes CDR1 SGHNT and CDR2 YYREEE (reference sequence). The CDR3 covers 14 residues. CDR3 DNA sequence: TGTGCCAGCAGCGAGCCGGGTCCATCCTACGAGCAGTACTTC. Translating gives CASSEPGPSYEQYF.

This chain uses TRBV5-1 with TRBJ1-1; D perhaps matches TRBD1 (5 bases). CDR1 and CDR2 (germline): SGHRS, YFSETQ. V was clipped by 0 bases and J by 4 bases, with 16 bases between them. This CDR3 has 16 amino acids. The CDR3 loop reads CASSLGLGRVGTEAFF. CDR3 DNA: TGCGCCAGCAGCTTGGGCCTGGGCAGGGTGGGCACTGAAGCTTTCTTT.

This chain uses TRBV18 with TRBJ1-1; D is unresolved. Germline-derived CDR1 and CDR2 are KGHSH and LQKENI. The CDR3 contains 13 residues. V shed 2 bases and J shed 11 bases, with 15 bases lying between them. This CDR3 reads CASSPRSASLAFF. The CDR3 nucleotides read TGTGCCAGCTCACCAAGGAGCGCCTCTTTGGCTTTCTTT. The full variable domain, with the rest looked up from reference TRBV18 and TRBJ1-1, is NAGVMQNPRHLVRRRGQEARLRCSPMKGHSHVYWYRQLPEEGLKFMVYLQKENIIDESGMPKERFSAEFPKEGPSILRIQQVVRGDSAAYFCASSPRSASLAFFGQGTRLTVV.

V gene TRBV5-6 combines with J gene TRBJ2-1, with a weak D call TRBD1 (5 bases). The germline V and J ends were trimmed by 2 bases and 8 bases, with 11 bases remaining between them. This CDR3 comprises 13 residues. The germline V gene encodes CDR1 SGHDT and CDR2 YYEEEE. The CDR3 DNA reads TGTGCCAGCAGCTTTTGGCAGGGTTATGAGCAGTTCTTC. Translated, it gives CASSFWQGYEQFF.

The V call is TRBV7-8, the J call TRBJ1-5, with D possibly TRBD1 on 5 matching bases. V shed 5 bases and J shed 2 bases, with 13 bases lying between them. This CDR3 spans 15 amino acids. The germline V gene encodes CDR1 SGHVS and CDR2 FQNEAQ. CDR3 region: CASSQGREGNQPQHF. CDR3 DNA sequence: TGTGCCAGCAGCCAGGGAAGGGAGGGCAATCAGCCCCAGCATTTT.

This clone was recorded only once. The chain combines TRBV4-2 with TRBJ2-3; 12 bases are a match to TRBD2. Germline CDR1 LGHNA, CDR2 YNFKEQ. The CDR3 has 17 amino acids. Germline trimming cut 3 bases from V and 4 bases from J; bases unmatched to any gene: 8. CDR3 amino acids: CASSQATSGGLADTQYF. The CDR3 nucleotides read TGTGCCAGCAGCCAGGCTACTAGCGGGGGGCTAGCAGATACGCAGTATTTT.

As to this clone: This specimen includes other DNA sequences encoding the same CDR3. CDR3: CASSLGDSSTDTQYF. In nucleotides, the CDR3 is TGTGCCAGCAGCTTGGGGGACTCTAGCACAGATACGCAGTATTTT. V usage is TRBV7-9 and J usage is TRBJ2-3; a weak D match, TRBD2 (6 bases). V gave up 3 bases and J gave up 0 bases, with 10 bases separating them. Per the germline V gene, CDR1 is SEHNR and CDR2 is FQNEAQ (reference sequence). The CDR3 is 15 amino acids.

The chain recombines TRBV5-8 with TRBJ2-7; D not certain. CDR1 and CDR2 (germline): SGHTS, YDEGEE. The CDR3 is 12 amino acids. V lost 2 bases and J lost 9, with 12 bases in between. The CDR3 sequence is CASSFLDPGQYF. The CDR3 nucleotides are TGTGCCAGCAGCTTCCTAGACCCCGGGCAGTACTTC.

The chain uses TRBV30 and TRBJ2-7; TRBD2 might be the D (5 bases). Trimming left V 3 bases short and J 0 bases short, with 12 bases between. The CDR3 contains 14 residues. Germline V gene data show CDR1 as GTSNPN and CDR2 as SVGIG (reference sequence). The DNA for the CDR3 is TGTGCCTGGAGGGACTCTGGGAGCTCCTACGAGCAGTACTTC. Amino acid sequence: CAWRDSGSSYEQYF.

This clone was recorded once. This sequence joins TRBV7-9 and TRBJ2-3, with TRBD1 matching over 7 bases. Germline assignment: CDR1 SEHNR and CDR2 FQNEAQ (reference sequence). The CDR3 is 16 residues long. J lost 2 bases, V lost 5 bases, and 10 bases had no gene match. CDR3 coding DNA: TGTGCCAGCAGCATCTCCCCGACAGGGTACACAGATACGCAGTATTTT. It yields the protein CASSISPTGYTDTQYF. Based on the CDR3 plus reference TRBV7-9 and TRBJ2-3, the full variable domain is DTGVSQNPRHKITKRGQNVTFRCDPISEHNRLYWYRQTLGQGPEFLTYFQNEAQLEKSRLLSDRFSAERPKGSFSTLEIQRTEQGDSAMYLCASSISPTGYTDTQYFGPGTRLTVL.